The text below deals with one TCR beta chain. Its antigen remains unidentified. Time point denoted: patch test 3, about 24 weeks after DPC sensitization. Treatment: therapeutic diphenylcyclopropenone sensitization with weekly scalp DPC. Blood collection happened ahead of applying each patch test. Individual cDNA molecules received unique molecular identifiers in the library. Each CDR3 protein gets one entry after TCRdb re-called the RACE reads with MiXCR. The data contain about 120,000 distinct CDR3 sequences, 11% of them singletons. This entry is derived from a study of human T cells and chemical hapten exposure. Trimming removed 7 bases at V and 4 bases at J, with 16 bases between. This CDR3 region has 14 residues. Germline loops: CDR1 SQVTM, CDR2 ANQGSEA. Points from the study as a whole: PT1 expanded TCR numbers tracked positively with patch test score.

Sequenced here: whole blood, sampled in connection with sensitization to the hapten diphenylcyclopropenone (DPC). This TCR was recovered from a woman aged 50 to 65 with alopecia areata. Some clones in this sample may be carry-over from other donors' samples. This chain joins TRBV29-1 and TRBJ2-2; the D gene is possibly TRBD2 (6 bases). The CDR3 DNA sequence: TGCAGCGGCGGGGTTCCCTGGGGCACCGGGGAGCTGTTTTTT. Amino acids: CSGGVPWGTGELFF.